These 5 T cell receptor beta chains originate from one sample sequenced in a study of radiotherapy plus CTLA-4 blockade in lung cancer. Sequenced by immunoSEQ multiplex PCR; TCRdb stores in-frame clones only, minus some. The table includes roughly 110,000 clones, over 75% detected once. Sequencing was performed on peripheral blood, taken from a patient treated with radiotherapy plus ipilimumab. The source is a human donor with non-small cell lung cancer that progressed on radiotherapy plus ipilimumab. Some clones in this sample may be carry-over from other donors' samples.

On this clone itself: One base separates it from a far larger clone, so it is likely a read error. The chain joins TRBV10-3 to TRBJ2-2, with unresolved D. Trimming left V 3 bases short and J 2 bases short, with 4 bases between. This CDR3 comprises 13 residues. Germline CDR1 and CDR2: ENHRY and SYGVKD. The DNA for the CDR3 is TGTGCCATCAGTGACACAAACACCGGGGAGCTGTTTTTT. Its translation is CAISDTNTGELFF.

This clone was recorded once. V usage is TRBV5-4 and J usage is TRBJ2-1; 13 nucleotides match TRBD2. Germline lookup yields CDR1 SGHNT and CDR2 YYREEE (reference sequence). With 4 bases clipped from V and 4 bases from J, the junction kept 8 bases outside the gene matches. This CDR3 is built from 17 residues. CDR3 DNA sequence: TGTGCCAGCAGCCCTTGGACTAGCGGGGGTCCTTACAATGAGCAGTTCTTC. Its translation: CASSPWTSGGPYNEQFF.

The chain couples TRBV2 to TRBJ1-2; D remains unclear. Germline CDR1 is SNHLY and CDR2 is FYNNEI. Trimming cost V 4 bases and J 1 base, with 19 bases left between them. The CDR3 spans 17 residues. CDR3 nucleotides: TGTGCCAGCAGTGTCGACGGAAACCAAGGAGGTAACTATGGCTACACCTTC. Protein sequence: CASSVDGNQGGNYGYTF.

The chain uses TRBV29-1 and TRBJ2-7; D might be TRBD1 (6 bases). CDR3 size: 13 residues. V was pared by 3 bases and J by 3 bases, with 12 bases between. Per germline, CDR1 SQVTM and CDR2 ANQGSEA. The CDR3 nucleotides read TGCAGCGTTGATGGGGGACAAGACTACGAGCAGTACTTC. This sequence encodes CSVDGGQDYEQYF.

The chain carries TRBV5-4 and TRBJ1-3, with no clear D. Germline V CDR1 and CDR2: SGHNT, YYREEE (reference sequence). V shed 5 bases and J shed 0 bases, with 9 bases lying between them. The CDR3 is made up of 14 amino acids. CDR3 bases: TGTGCCAGCAGACCCTCGAGCTCTGGAAACACCATATATTTT. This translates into CASRPSSSGNTIYF.